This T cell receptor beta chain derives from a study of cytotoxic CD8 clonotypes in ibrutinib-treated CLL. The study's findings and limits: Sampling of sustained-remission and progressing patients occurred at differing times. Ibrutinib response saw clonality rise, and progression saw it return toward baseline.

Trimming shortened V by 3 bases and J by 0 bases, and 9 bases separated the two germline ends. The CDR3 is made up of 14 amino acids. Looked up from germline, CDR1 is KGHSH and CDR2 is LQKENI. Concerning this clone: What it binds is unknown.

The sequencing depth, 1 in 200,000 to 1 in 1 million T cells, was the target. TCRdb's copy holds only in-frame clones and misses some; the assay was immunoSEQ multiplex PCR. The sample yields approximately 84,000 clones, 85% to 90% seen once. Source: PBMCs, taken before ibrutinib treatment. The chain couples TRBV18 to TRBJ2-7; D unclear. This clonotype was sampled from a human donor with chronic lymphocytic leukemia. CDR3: CASSPALNSYEQYF. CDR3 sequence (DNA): TGTGCCAGCTCACCCGCACTTAACTCCTACGAGCAGTACTTC.